This TCR beta chain was profiled in a study of PD-1 blockade in classical Hodgkin lymphoma. The CDR3 spans 15 residues. Germline values: CDR1 SNHLY, CDR2 FYNNEI. V lost 6 bases to trimming and J lost 4 bases, with 17 bases between them. Every patient relapsed after autologous stem cell transplantation, and brentuximab vedotin exposure varied. The repertoire was sequenced with immunoSEQ multiplex PCR; TCRdb's copy has only in-frame clones and lacks some. The sample includes tens of thousands of clones, about 91% of them seen just once. The specimen comprised peripheral blood mononuclear cells (PBMCs), sampled before the second cycle of nivolumab. This TCR came from a human donor with classical Hodgkin lymphoma. The V gene is TRBV2, the J gene TRBJ2-3, with a tentative D call TRBD2 (6 bases). CDR3 nucleotide sequence: TGTGCCAGCAGCGCCGGGACTTTTGGAGCAGATACGCAGTATTTT. This sequence encodes CASSAGTFGADTQYF.